The sequence of this T cell receptor beta chain was determined in a study of vaccination and CD4 T cells after COVID-19. Study-wide background: Between diagnosis and the drawing of post-COVID samples lay a median roughly 94 days (range 35 to 161).

CDR3 length equals 15 residues. The V gene's germline CDR1 is LNHNV and CDR2 YYDKDF (reference sequence). The ends were cut back, 0 bases at V and 8 bases at J, with 11 bases in the middle. This clonotype has a handful of counts. Its antigen remains unknown. The Oncomine TCR Beta short-read assay was applied to DNA of cultured CD4+ T cells. TCRdb redid the calling of the PCR reads with MiXCR, one entry per CDR3 protein. Found here are some 11,000 distinct CDR3 sequences, roughly 69% of them singletons; the top ten hold 7.1%. As to treatment: roughly 10-day PBMC culture with coronavirus spike peptide pools or control peptides (ViraFEST assay). Culture proceeded for around 11 days, and CD4+ T cells were then isolated by negative selection.

The sequence was obtained from a human donor who had recovered from COVID-19. J is TRBJ1-6 and V is TRBV15; tentatively, D is TRBD1 (6 bases). The material was CD4+ T cells from blood, cultured in vitro, obtained before SARS-CoV-2 vaccination. The CDR3 loop is CATSRDRGADSPLHF. The CDR3 DNA is TGTGCCACCAGCAGAGACAGGGGAGCCGATTCACCCCTCCACTTT.